This TCR beta chain was sequenced during a study of blood T cells in healthy people across ages (dated by TCRdb to 2014 to 2015). Regarding the complete study: In model experiments, roughly one uniquely barcoded TCR beta cDNA molecule per two T cells was captured by template switching. The study measured age-related changes in TCR beta repertoire diversity using deep sequencing normalized with unique cDNA molecular identifiers. Four age groups were formed from the donors: young (average approximately 15 years), middle-aged (approximately 40), aged (roughly 59) and long-lived (roughly 81). Donors of different ages were randomly distributed across sequencing lanes to avoid experimental bias. The study analyzed two additional independent replicas of 1 million unique cDNA reads from the same blood draw for two donors, one aged 18 to 29 and one aged 80 or older.

Study-level results and caveats: Compared with the aged group, the long-lived group had more naive CD4+ T cells, fewer expanded clones and increased TCR diversity, suggesting age selection. As age increased, observed TCR beta diversity per million T cells dropped in a roughly linear way, and a significant reduction was already evident by age around 41. Because donor CMV infection status was unknown, age-related changes in expanded clonotypes were potentially confounded. Since profiling was done on bulk unsorted PBMCs, naive and antigen-experienced compartments could not be conclusively compared. A strong correlation was found between observed TCR beta diversity and the percentage of naive T cells measured by flow cytometry. Estimates of total diversity from one million sequenced T cells were regarded as lower bounds and underestimates.

The donors were roughly 39 Caucasian individuals from Russia, aged roughly 6 to 100 years, who were systemically healthy. Ten milliliters of peripheral blood were drawn from each donor into EDTA-treated Vacutainer tubes. Ficoll-Paque density-gradient centrifugation was used to isolate PBMCs, with at least 6.5 million per sample. Trizol reagent was used to extract total RNA from PBMCs, with at least 5.5 micrograms per sample. The percentages of naive CD45RAhigh/CD27high T cells were determined by flow cytometry on a PBMC aliquot from every donor. As for this clonotype: The specificity of this receptor is unknown. Per-base qualities were not stored, and no clone one base away is much larger.

The protocol used for the library was 5' RACE. The listed sequencing device is Illumina HiSeq 2500. The second PCR ran for about 7 to 11 cycles and used a J-beta primer mix along with a sample-barcoded 5' primer. A unique molecular identifier was introduced onto each TCR beta cDNA molecule by a template-switch 5' adaptor carrying 12 random nucleotides. Each sample yielded at least 2.5 million CDR3-containing paired-end reads. First-strand cDNA was synthesized from all RNA with the Mint cDNA synthesis kit, primed by a TRBC-specific oligonucleotide. Following uracil-DNA glycosylase treatment, all cDNA underwent a first 18-cycle PCR with the universal primers M1SS and BC2_uni_R. The authors processed their data as follows. Each sample was normalized by randomly selecting 1 million high-quality reads, each carrying a distinct molecular identifier. Reads sharing molecular identifiers were discarded rather than binned into consensus sequences. CDR3 identification, clonotype clustering and error correction used MiTCR with a Q25 quality threshold and the strictest error-elimination algorithm. Lower-bound total TCR beta diversity was estimated with a nonparametric unseen species model using Euler transformation. Through fastp at Q25 and MiXCR, TCRdb rebuilt clones from the public reads, retaining in-frame beta chains. A single entry per CDR3 protein holds the most common genes and DNA from its merged rows. It is TCRdb's table, rather than the study itself, that gives the V and J calls and clone size. Across this sample there are under 1,000,000 distinct CDR3 sequences, with roughly 34% seen only once. Of the sample, 10% to 15% is held by the ten largest clones.

V is cut by 5 bases and J by 8 bases, and the space between the germline ends is 16 bases. For CDR1 and CDR2, the germline V gene lists MNHEY and SVGAGI. From its cysteine to its phenylalanine, the CDR3 spans 14 amino acids. Of the read, only the CDR3 DNA is kept; its 42 bases are in frame from base 1. This receptor chain uses TRBV6-5 and TRBJ2-1, and possibly TRBD2, on 5 matching bases. Sequences were obtained from blood. This clonotype originated in a young man in good health. CDR3 reads: CASSDELANDEQFF. In nucleotide form, the sequence is TGTGCCAGCAGTGACGAGCTAGCTAACGATGAGCAGTTCTTC.